These 14 T cell receptor beta chains were all obtained from the same sample, sequenced in a study of beta chain features in type 1 diabetes. Every bit of the isolated RNA underwent reverse transcription, so sequencing read expressed TCRB transcripts. Repertoires were generated with immunoSEQ multiplex PCR, while TCRdb's copy carries only in-frame clones and drops some. The table has around 500,000 clones, over 10% seen once; the top ten hold approximately 0.045%. Source material: naive CD4+ T cells from blood. These receptors originate from a woman aged 18-29 years in good health.

The chain links TRBV6-6 to TRBJ2-7; D not resolved. CDR1 MNHNY and CDR2 SVGAGI come from the germline V gene (reference sequence). The CDR3 contains 14 residues. Trimming shortened V by 0 bases and J by 3 bases, and 9 bases separated the two germline ends. CDR3 residues: CASSYSLAYYEQYF. In nucleotides, the CDR3 is TGTGCCAGCAGTTACTCCCTCGCCTACTACGAGCAGTACTTC.

Regarding this clone: The same CDR3 can be traced to other DNA sequences in this sample. The chain couples TRBV28 to TRBJ2-7; 12 bases align to TRBD2. The CDR3 extends over 14 amino acids. Losses at the gene ends were 5 bases for V and 2 bases for J; bases not matched to a gene: 1. Germline values: CDR1 MDHEN, CDR2 SYDVKM. The CDR3 DNA sequence: TGTGCCAGCAGTAGGACTAGCGGGGCCTACGAGCAGTACGTC. As protein: CASSRTSGAYEQYV.

V and J are TRBV9 and TRBJ1-2; D is undetermined. This CDR3 is 15 amino acids long. Germline CDR1 and CDR2: SGDLS and YYNGEE. Between the trimmed V and J ends, which lost 0 bases and 2 bases, there was a span of 11 bases. For the CDR3, the DNA is TGTGCCAGCAGCGTAGCACCTAAAGCGAACTATGGCTACACCTTC. As protein: CASSVAPKANYGYTF.

This clone has a handful of counts. V gene TRBV18 combines with J gene TRBJ2-7; 7 positions agree with TRBD2. This CDR3 spans 13 amino acids. The J segment lost 2 bases and the V segment lost 6 bases, leaving 4 bases of the junction unmatched. Germline lookup yields CDR1 KGHSH and CDR2 LQKENI. The chain's CDR3 is CASSPRGTYEQYV. The CDR3 nucleotides read TGTGCCAGCTCTCCGCGGGGGACCTACGAGCAGTACGTC.

The chain recombines TRBV11-3 with TRBJ2-7; maybe TRBD1 (6 bases). Germline CDR1 SGHNT, CDR2 YENEEA. This CDR3 has 15 residues. Trimming stripped 7 bases from V and 1 base from J, with 17 bases between. The CDR3 nucleotides read TGTGCCAGCAAACCGAACGATGACAGGTCCTACGAGCAGTACTTC. Residues: CASKPNDDRSYEQYF.

The chain recombines TRBV14 with TRBJ2-3; the match to TRBD2 covers 12 bases. This CDR3 is 16 amino acids long. V was clipped by 2 bases and J by 0 bases; unmatched bases: 0. The germline CDR1 and CDR2 sequences are SGHDN and FVKESK. CDR3: CASSQTSGRSTDTQYF. DNA for the CDR3: TGTGCCAGCAGCCAAACTAGCGGGAGGAGCACAGATACGCAGTATTTT.

The chain uses TRBV7-3 and TRBJ2-2; D uncertain. The V gene lost 1 base and the J gene lost 10 bases, with 19 bases spanning the gap. The length of the CDR3 is 16 residues. CDR1 and CDR2 (germline): SGHTA, FQGTGA. CDR3 protein: CASSLKSDTQNSELFF. Here the CDR3 DNA reads TGTGCCAGCAGCTTAAAGAGCGATACCCAGAACTCGGAGCTGTTTTTT.

This clone turned up a few times. This chain links TRBV25-1 with TRBJ2-7; 12 bases fit TRBD1. Germline assignment: CDR1 MGHDK and CDR2 SYGVNS. J was trimmed by 7 bases and V by 8 bases; bases with no gene match: 15. The CDR3 length is 16 residues. The CDR3 loop is CASASNFWDRGLEQYF. The CDR3 DNA follows: TGTGCCAGCGCTAGTAATTTTTGGGACAGGGGGCTTGAGCAGTACTTC.

The rearrangement links TRBV18 to TRBJ2-7, with D perhaps given as TRBD1 or TRBD2 (6 bases each). This CDR3 comprises 14 residues. The germline V and J ends were trimmed by 3 bases and 7 bases, with 16 bases remaining between them. Germline CDR1 is KGHSH and CDR2 is LQKENI. In DNA form, the CDR3 reads TGTGCCAGCTCACCGCAGAGGGGGGTGGAGGAGCAGTACGTC. This sequence encodes CASSPQRGVEEQYV.

The sample holds a few counts of this clone. The chain recombines TRBV4-3 with TRBJ2-1; the D gene is possibly TRBD1 (6 bases). V lost 0 bases and J 10 bases, leaving 22 bases between the germline ends. Germline CDR1 LGHNA, CDR2 YSLEER. This CDR3 spans 17 amino acids. This chain's CDR3 is CASSQDQSTGRLREQFF. The CDR3 DNA is TGCGCCAGCAGCCAAGATCAGTCGACAGGCCGACTACGAGAGCAGTTCTTC.

CDR3 nucleotides: TGTGCCAGCAGCGCGGGACAGATGAACACTGAAGCTTTCTTT. Protein sequence: CASSAGQMNTEAFF. The J gene is TRBJ1-1, the V gene TRBV5-6; TRBD1 agrees at 7 bases. The ends lost 4 bases at V and 0 bases at J; junction bases unmatched: 3. The CDR3 contains 14 residues. Germline CDR1 SGHDT, CDR2 YYEEEE.

There are a few counts of this clone. The chain combines TRBV5-8 with TRBJ2-7; 8 bases line up with TRBD1. Germline CDR1 and CDR2: SGHTS and YDEGEE. CDR3 size: 12 residues. V lost 4 bases, J lost 12 bases, and 9 bases stayed unmatched. The chain's CDR3 is CASSAYRGEVYF. The CDR3 bases are TGTGCCAGCAGCGCGTACAGGGGGGAAGTGTACTTC.

J is TRBJ1-1 and V is TRBV4-3; 7 positions agree with TRBD1. CDR1 and CDR2 from the germline V gene are LGHNA and YSLEER. V was clipped by 3 bases and J by 3 bases; unmatched bases: 19. The CDR3 has 19 amino acids. The chain's CDR3 is CASSHSSSGGGSFYTEAFF. The CDR3 bases are TGCGCCAGCAGCCACAGCTCATCAGGGGGAGGCTCTTTCTACACTGAAGCTTTCTTT.

V is TRBV28 and J is TRBJ2-7, with 8 bases lining up with TRBD1. V was clipped by 6 bases and J by 2 bases; unmatched bases: 9. Germline V lookup: CDR1 MDHEN, CDR2 SYDVKM. The length of the CDR3 is 15 residues. The CDR3 sequence: CASRGQAISTYEQYV. In DNA form, the CDR3 reads TGTGCCAGCAGGGGACAGGCAATATCCACCTACGAGCAGTACGTC.